The entry below describes one T cell receptor (beta chain). TCRdb's copy holds only in-frame clones and misses some; the assay was immunoSEQ multiplex PCR. The profile covers approximately 250,000 clones, with around four fifths appearing a single time and less than 6% taken by the ten largest. The data derive from a study of blood T cell repertoires in COVID-19. On the study more broadly: COVID-19 samples collected from the United States, Italy and Spain covered acute and convalescent phases.

The CDR3 has 14 amino acids. V dropped 0 bases and J dropped 7 bases, with 12 bases sitting between them. Per germline, CDR1 SGHVS and CDR2 FQNEAQ. The J gene is TRBJ1-2, the V gene TRBV7-8, with D possibly being TRBD1 (6 bases). Source material: peripheral blood. The TCR originated in a man aged 55 to 70 who had recovered from COVID-19. The CDR3 bases are TGTGCCAGCAGCTTAGCGGCAGGGGCGGGTGGCTACACCTTC. It codes for CASSLAAGAGGYTF.